This TCR beta chain was sequenced in a study of early T cells in non-severe SARS-CoV-2 infection. Study background: Sequenced material consisted of bulk RNA (from unsorted whole blood), and chains were unpaired.

This clonotype showed up many times. Its antigen is undetermined. TCRdb fed the 5' RACE reads into MiXCR, producing one record per CDR3 protein. The data hold approximately 56,000 distinct CDR3 sequences, with about 10% observed a single time. Study results and caveats: The VDJdb matching leaned toward anti-spike CD8 responses and overlooked private and CD4 specificities.

The CDR3 extends over 16 amino acids. V trimming: 2 bases; J trimming: 0 bases; junction bases outside the gene matches: 7. Germline CDR1 and CDR2: SQVTM and ANQGSEA. Sequencing was carried out using whole blood. The chain has TRBV29-1 and TRBJ2-3; TRBD2 matches at 8 bases. The source of this sequence is an adult who was a healthcare worker with PCR-confirmed SARS-CoV-2 infection or an uninfected control (not recorded which). The chain's CDR3 is CSVEWALAESTDTQYF. The DNA of the CDR3 is TGCAGCGTTGAATGGGCACTAGCGGAAAGCACAGATACGCAGTATTTT.